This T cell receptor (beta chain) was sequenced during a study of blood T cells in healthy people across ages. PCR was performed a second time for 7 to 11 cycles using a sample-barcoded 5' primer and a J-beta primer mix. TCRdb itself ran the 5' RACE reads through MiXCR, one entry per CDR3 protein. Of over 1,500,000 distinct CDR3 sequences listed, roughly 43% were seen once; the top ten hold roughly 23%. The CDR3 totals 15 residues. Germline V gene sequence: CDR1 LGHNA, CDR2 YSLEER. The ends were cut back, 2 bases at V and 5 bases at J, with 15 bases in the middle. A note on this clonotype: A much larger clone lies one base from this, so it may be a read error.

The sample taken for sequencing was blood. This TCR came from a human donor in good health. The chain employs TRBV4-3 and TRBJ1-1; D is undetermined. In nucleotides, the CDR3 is TGCGCCAGCAGCCAAAATTACATTTTTGGGACTGAAGCTTTCTTT. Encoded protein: CASSQNYIFGTEAFF.